These 18 T cell receptor beta chains were sequenced from one sample in a study of Graves' ophthalmopathy and Graves' hyperthyroidism. The authors amplified TCR beta CDR3 regions, and they did so from RNA transcripts for repertoire sequencing. First-round RT-PCR with HTBI primers preceded a second-round multiplex PCR. TCRdb reprocessed the multiplex PCR reads via MiXCR and lists one record per CDR3 protein. The sample holds 500,000 to 700,000 distinct CDR3 sequences, about a fifth seen once. Sequenced sample: peripheral blood. Every receptor here comes from a woman aged 18-35 years with stable Graves' hyperthyroidism. Some clones in this sample may be carry-over from other donors' samples.

The table lists this clonotype with many counts. The CDR3 reads CASSVTGSPNYGYTF. CDR3 DNA: TGTGCCAGCAGTGTCACAGGGAGCCCGAACTATGGCTACACCTTC. The chain carries TRBV6-1 and TRBJ1-2, with a possible D match to TRBD1 (6 bases). Germline V gives CDR1 MNHNS, CDR2 SASEGT. The CDR3 covers 15 residues. The ends were cut back, 4 bases at V and 2 bases at J, with 14 bases in the middle.

This clonotype was observed many times. This chain links TRBV20-1 with TRBJ2-5; D is undetermined. V gave up 3 bases and J gave up 2 bases, with 7 bases separating them. There are 12 residues in the CDR3. Germline loops: CDR1 DFQATT, CDR2 SNEGSKA (reference sequence). The DNA of the CDR3 is TGCAGTGCTAGTCCCACACAAGAGACCCAGTACTTC. Protein: CSASPTQETQYF.

The chain joins TRBV12-3 or TRBV12-4 to TRBJ1-1; no clear D gene. The CDR3 loop spans 14 amino acids. Trimming cost V 2 bases and J 4 bases, with 11 bases left between them. The CDR3 sequence: CASSLFNLGTEAFF. CDR3 coding DNA: TGTGCCAGCAGTTTATTCAATCTAGGCACTGAAGCTTTCTTT.

As for this clonotype: A junction boundary mismatches the germline segment, possibly from a read error. V and J are TRBV6-5 and TRBJ2-5, with 11 bases aligning to TRBD2. Germline CDR1 is MNHEY and CDR2 is SVGAGI. There are 15 residues in the CDR3. The CDR3 region is CASNYGSGRGETQYF. The CDR3, as DNA: TGTGCCAGCAATTACGGTAGCGGGAGGGGAGAGACCCAGTACTTC.

This clonotype was seen many times. CDR3 residues: CASSVAVNPTGELFF. In DNA, the CDR3 is TGTGCCAGCAGTGTAGCGGTCAACCCCACCGGGGAGCTGTTTTTT. The chain employs TRBV2 and TRBJ2-2, with a weak D call TRBD2 (6 bases). The CDR3 loop spans 15 amino acids. Trimming took off 4 bases at V and 4 bases at J, with 13 bases between the two ends. Germline V CDR1 and CDR2: SNHLY, FYNNEI.

This clonotype showed up many times. The chain couples TRBV12-3 or TRBV12-4 to TRBJ2-5; D ambiguous. The CDR3 totals 13 residues. With 7 bases removed from V and 3 bases from J, the gap between germline ends came to 12 bases. The CDR3 is CASKLGGKETQYF. Written as DNA, the CDR3 is TGTGCCAGCAAGCTTGGCGGAAAAGAGACCCAGTACTTC.

The CDR3 bases are TGTGCCAGTAGCCCCCCACTAGAGAACACTGAAGCTTTCTTT. Protein sequence: CASSPPLENTEAFF. This chain links TRBV19 with TRBJ1-1; no clear D gene. CDR3 length: 14 residues. V lost 6 bases and J 1 base, leaving 12 bases between the germline ends. CDR1 LNHDA and CDR2 SQIVND come from the germline V gene (reference sequence).

The chain links TRBV18 to TRBJ1-1, with D perhaps matching TRBD1 (5 bases). From germline, CDR1 is KGHSH and CDR2 LQKENI. The CDR3 has 18 amino acids. V lost 4 bases to trimming and J lost 2 bases, with 23 bases between them. The CDR3 loop reads CASSRGISGLPGNTEAFF. The CDR3 DNA reads TGTGCCAGCTCACGGGGTATTTCGGGGCTCCCGGGTAACACTGAAGCTTTCTTT.

The chain carries TRBV5-4 and TRBJ1-2, with D possibly TRBD1 on 5 matching bases. The germline gives CDR1 SGHNT, CDR2 YYREEE (reference sequence). This CDR3 is built from 15 residues. V lost 7 bases and J 4 bases, leaving 20 bases between the germline ends. CDR3 in amino acids: CASGSGVGDSYGYTF. Here the CDR3 DNA reads TGTGCCAGCGGGTCGGGGGTAGGGGATAGCTATGGCTACACCTTC.

The sample holds a few counts of this clonotype. The genes are TRBV30 and TRBJ2-2; 7 nucleotides line up with TRBD1. This CDR3 comprises 14 residues. Germline-derived CDR1 and CDR2 are GTSNPN and SVGIG (reference sequence). The J segment lost 5 bases and the V segment lost 3 bases, leaving 6 bases of the junction unmatched. CDR3 sequence: CAWRGGASTGELFF. The CDR3 DNA is TGTGCCTGGAGAGGGGGCGCAAGTACCGGGGAGCTGTTTTTT. Complete variable domain (other parts from reference TRBV30 and TRBJ2-2): SQTIHQWPATLVQPVGSPLSLECTVEGTSNPNLYWYRQAAGRGLQLLFYSVGIGQISSEVPQNLSASRPQDRQFILSSKKLLLSDSGFYLCAWRGGASTGELFFGEGSRLTVL.

This clonotype appeared many times. The V and J genes are TRBV20-1 and TRBJ1-1, with D maybe TRBD1 (5 bases). Trimming took 7 bases from V and 8 from J, leaving 11 bases between them. The CDR3 covers 10 residues. CDR1 is DFQATT and CDR2 is SNEGSKA in the germline V gene (reference sequence). CDR3 loop: CSVVRVEAFF. The CDR3 DNA reads as TGCAGTGTTGTCAGGGTAGAAGCTTTCTTT.

In its sample, this clonotype was seen many times. V usage is TRBV6-1 and J usage is TRBJ1-5; D unclear. The ends were cut back, 2 bases at V and 6 bases at J, with 17 bases in the middle. CDR3 length: 16 amino acids. The germline V gene encodes CDR1 MNHNS and CDR2 SASEGT. In DNA, the CDR3 is TGTGCCAGCAGTGAATTTGGGGAACGGCGCGCTCAGCCCCAGCATTTT. Residues: CASSEFGERRAQPQHF.

The sample holds many counts of this clonotype. This chain links TRBV24-1 with TRBJ2-5; D not certain. The CDR3 extends over 14 amino acids. In germline, CDR1 is KGHDR, CDR2 SFDVKD. V lost 9 bases to trimming and J lost 0 bases, with 13 bases between them. The DNA of the CDR3 is TGTGCCACCGGGTCAGAGAAGTACCAAGAGACCCAGTACTTC. It codes for CATGSEKYQETQYF.

In this sample, this clonotype turned up many times. The CDR3: CSASEASPSYEQYF. Written as DNA, the CDR3 is TGCAGTGCTAGTGAGGCGTCCCCCTCCTACGAGCAGTACTTC. The rearrangement links TRBV20-1 to TRBJ2-7; D uncertain. V shed 3 bases and J shed 0 bases, with 12 bases lying between them. The germline V gene encodes CDR1 DFQATT and CDR2 SNEGSKA (reference sequence). This CDR3 comprises 14 residues.

V and J are TRBV7-3 and TRBJ2-5; D is ambiguous. This CDR3 is built from 14 residues. V dropped 5 bases and J dropped 2 bases, with 12 bases sitting between them. Germline CDR1 reads SGHTA; CDR2 reads FQGTGA. CDR3 amino acids: CASSTIEEQETQYF. CDR3 coding DNA: TGTGCCAGCAGCACGATCGAGGAGCAAGAGACCCAGTACTTC. The variable domain in full, completed from reference TRBV7-3 and TRBJ2-5, reads GAGVSQTPSNKVTEKGKYVELRCDPISGHTALYWYRQSLGQGPEFLIYFQGTGAADDSGLPNDRFFAVRPEGSVSTLKIQRTERGDSAVYLCASSTIEEQETQYFGPGTRLLVL.

This clonotype has more than one count but fewer than ten. The chain joins TRBV13 to TRBJ2-5, with a weak D call TRBD2 (6 bases). The CDR3 has 16 amino acids. In germline, CDR1 is PRHDT, CDR2 FYEKMQ (reference sequence). V gave up 3 bases and J gave up 9 bases, with 23 bases separating them. Written as DNA, the CDR3 is TGTGCCAGCAGCTTTGGGGGTCGGGAGCCCGGCGAGGCCCAGTACTTC. Translation: CASSFGGREPGEAQYF.

At least ten counts were recorded for this clonotype. The genes are TRBV4-2 and TRBJ2-5; D unclear. Trimming stripped 0 bases from V and 4 bases from J, with 12 bases between. The CDR3 runs 15 residues. The germline CDR1 and CDR2 sequences are LGHNA and YNFKEQ. As DNA, the CDR3 is TGTGCCAGCAGCCAAGATGTGGGTTGGGGAGAGACCCAGTACTTC. Encoded protein: CASSQDVGWGETQYF.

The genes are TRBV10-2 and TRBJ1-1; the D is unclear. From germline, CDR1 is WSHSY and CDR2 SAAADI. CDR3 length equals 12 residues. Between the trimmed V and J ends, which lost 7 bases and 3 bases, there was a span of 9 bases. The CDR3 protein is CASTVGYTEAFF. The CDR3 DNA follows: TGCGCCAGCACTGTTGGGTACACTGAAGCTTTCTTT.